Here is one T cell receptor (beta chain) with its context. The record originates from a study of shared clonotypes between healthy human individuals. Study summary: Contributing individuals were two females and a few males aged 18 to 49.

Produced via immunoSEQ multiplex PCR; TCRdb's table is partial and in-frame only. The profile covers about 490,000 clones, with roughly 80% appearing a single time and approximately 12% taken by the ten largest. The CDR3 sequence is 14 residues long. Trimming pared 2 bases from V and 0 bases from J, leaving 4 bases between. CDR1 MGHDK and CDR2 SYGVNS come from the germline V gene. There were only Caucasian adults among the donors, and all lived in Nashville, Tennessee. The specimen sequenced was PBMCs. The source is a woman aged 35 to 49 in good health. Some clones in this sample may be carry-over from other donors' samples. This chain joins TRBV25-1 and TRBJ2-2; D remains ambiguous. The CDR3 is CASSEVANTGELFF. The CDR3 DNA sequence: TGTGCCAGCAGTGAAGTCGCGAACACCGGGGAGCTGTTTTTT.